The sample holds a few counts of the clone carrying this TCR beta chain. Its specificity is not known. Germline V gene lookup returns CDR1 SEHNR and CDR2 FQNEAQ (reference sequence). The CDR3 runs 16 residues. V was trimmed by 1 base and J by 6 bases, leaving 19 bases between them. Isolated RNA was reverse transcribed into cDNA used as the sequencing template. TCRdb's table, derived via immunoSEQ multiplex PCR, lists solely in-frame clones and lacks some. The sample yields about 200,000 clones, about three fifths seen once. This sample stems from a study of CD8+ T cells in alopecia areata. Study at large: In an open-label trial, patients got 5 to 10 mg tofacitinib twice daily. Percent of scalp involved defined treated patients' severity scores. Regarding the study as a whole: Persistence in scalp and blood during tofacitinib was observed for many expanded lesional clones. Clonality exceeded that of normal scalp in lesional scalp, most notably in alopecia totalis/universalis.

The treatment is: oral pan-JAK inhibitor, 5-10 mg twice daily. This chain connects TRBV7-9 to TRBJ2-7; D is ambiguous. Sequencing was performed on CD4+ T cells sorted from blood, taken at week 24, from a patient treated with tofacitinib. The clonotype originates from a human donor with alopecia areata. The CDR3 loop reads CASSLVDIMIDREQYF. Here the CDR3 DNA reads TGTGCCAGCAGCTTAGTAGACATAATGATTGACCGCGAGCAGTACTTC. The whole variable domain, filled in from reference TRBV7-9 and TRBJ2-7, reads DTGVSQNPRHKITKRGQNVTFRCDPISEHNRLYWYRQTLGQGPEFLTYFQNEAQLEKSRLLSDRFSAERPKGSFSTLEIQRTEQGDSAMYLCASSLVDIMIDREQYFGPGTRLTVT.